This paragraph reports one T cell receptor (beta chain). What it binds is unknown. Healthy HIV-negative adults with no recent acute infections or vaccinations were recruited as donors. In replicate PCRs of unsorted PBMC, 250 to 350 ng DNA, around 30,000 T cell genomes, was used. On ten immunoSEQ deep assay plates, unsorted PBMC DNA was sequenced. Profiled with immunoSEQ multiplex PCR; TCRdb holds only in-frame clones, not every one. The sample yields some 490,000 clones, 70% to 85% seen once. Per the germline V gene, CDR1 is SGHTA and CDR2 is FQGNSA. The CDR3 length is 14 residues. Trimming stripped 0 bases from V and 4 bases from J, with 10 bases between. This record belongs to a study of shared clonotypes between healthy human individuals. The study's findings and limits: Only blood underwent sampling, and tissue repertoires likely differ.

The source of this sequence is a woman in her thirties or forties in good health. Some clones in this sample may be carry-over from other donors' samples. The chain carries TRBV7-2 and TRBJ2-7; D is unclear. Sequencing was done on a sample of PBMCs. CDR3 bases: TGTGCCAGCAGCTTAGCCCCAGCGATATACGAGCAGTACTTC. This encodes CASSLAPAIYEQYF.